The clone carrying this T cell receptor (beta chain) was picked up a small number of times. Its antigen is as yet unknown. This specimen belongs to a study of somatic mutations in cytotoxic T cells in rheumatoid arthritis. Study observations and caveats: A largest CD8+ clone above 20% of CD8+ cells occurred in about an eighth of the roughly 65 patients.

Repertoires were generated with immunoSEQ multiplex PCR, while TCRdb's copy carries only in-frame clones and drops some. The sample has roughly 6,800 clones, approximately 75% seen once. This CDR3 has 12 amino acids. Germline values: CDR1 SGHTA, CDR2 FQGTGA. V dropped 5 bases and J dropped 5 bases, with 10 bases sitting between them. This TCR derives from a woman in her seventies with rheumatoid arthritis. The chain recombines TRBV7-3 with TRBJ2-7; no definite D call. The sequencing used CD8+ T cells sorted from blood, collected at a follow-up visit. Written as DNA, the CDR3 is TGTGCCAGCAGCCCACGGTGGAACGAGCAGTACTTC. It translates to CASSPRWNEQYF.